The entry that follows covers one TCR beta chain sequence. The antigen remains unidentified. Looked up from germline, CDR1 is SGDLS and CDR2 is YYNGEE. The CDR3 contains 17 residues. The junction had 11 bases not matched to a gene; V was cut back by 4 bases and J by 7 bases. Here immunoSEQ multiplex PCR was the method, and the copy in TCRdb shows in-frame clones only, minus some. This repertoire shows approximately 71,000 clones, about 84% found once; its top ten account for roughly a tenth. The data originate from a study of OX40 agonist ivuxolimab in advanced cancers. Study at large: Patients were infused with ivuxolimab every 2 weeks at 0.01 to 10 mg/kg. The mean age was approximately 60 years, ranging from about 20 to 85, with more than 70% of participants male. Study observations and caveats: At 0.1 to 3.0 mg/kg and by week 6, clonal expansion occurred in CD4+ and CD8+ blood T cells.

This specimen consisted of CD4+ or CD8+ T cells sorted from blood, obtained in a trial of the OX40 agonist ivuxolimab. This TCR came from an adult with an advanced solid tumor such as melanoma, head and neck, liver or kidney cancer. The chain combines TRBV9 with TRBJ2-2, with 12 bases aligning to TRBD2. The CDR3 here is CASSPPTSGSSLGELFF. For the CDR3, the DNA is TGTGCCAGCAGCCCCCCGACTAGCGGGAGTTCTCTCGGGGAGCTGTTTTTT.